The sequence of this T cell receptor beta chain was determined in a study of CD8 T cells in Susac syndrome. Blood CD8+ and CD4+ T cells underwent high-throughput TCR beta sequencing. Treatment-naive patients with stable or active relapsing-remitting disease served as multiple sclerosis controls. RNA totalling about 0.5 to 1 ug underwent reverse transcription with random hexamers. TCRdb passed the immunoSEQ multiplex PCR reads through MiXCR, listing each CDR3 protein once. The sample comprises roughly 180,000 distinct CDR3 sequences, over 85% of which are singletons, and roughly 0.1% rests with the top ten. In the case of this clonotype: Its target is unknown.

The study's findings and limits: The study conceded that its TCR sequencing and HLA analysis involved relatively few individuals.

V lost 5 bases and J 5 bases, leaving 8 bases between the germline ends. The CDR3 is made up of 12 amino acids. Germline lookup yields CDR1 MNHEY and CDR2 SVGEGT. This chain connects TRBV6-2 or TRBV6-3 to TRBJ2-3; D gene ambiguous. Sequences were obtained from CD4+ T cells from PBMCs. This receptor was obtained from a human donor with multiple sclerosis. Written as DNA, the CDR3 is TGTGCCAGCAGTCATAGAGGAGATACGCAGTATTTT. Amino acid sequence: CASSHRGDTQYF.